This TCR beta chain was identified during a study of T cell responses to AZD1222 COVID-19 vaccine. Study-wide results and caveats: Researchers report vaccine-associated CD4 TCRs spanning spike, with dominance at 160-218 and 743-854. Unmutated variant regions are reportedly the target of nearly half of TCRs that are spike-specific. Rises in breadth and depth of Spike-specific TCRs came after two AZD1222 doses.

From germline, CDR1 is SGHKS and CDR2 YYEKEE (reference sequence). CDR3 length: 14 residues. J was trimmed by 2 bases and V by 4 bases; bases with no gene match: 6. In the case of this clone: Its antigen remains unknown.

The assay was immunoSEQ multiplex PCR, and TCRdb's table has in-frame clones only and misses some. There are 140,000 to 150,000 clones in the sample; approximately 93% occur only once, and roughly 12% lies in the top ten. The rearrangement joins TRBV5-5 to TRBJ2-7, with 7 bases that match TRBD1. The source material was peripheral blood, sampled after recovery from COVID-19. This sequence was found in an adult who had recovered from COVID-19. The DNA of the CDR3 is TGTGCCAGCAGCATTAGGGACAGCACCTACGAGCAGTACTTC. It translates to CASSIRDSTYEQYF.